These 27 T cell receptor beta chains came from one sample sequenced in a study of blood T cell repertoires in COVID-19. Libraries were prepared by immunoSEQ multiplex PCR; TCRdb keeps only in-frame clonotypes and omits some of them. This sample carries more than 95,000 clones, 60% to 85% of them seen once, and the ten largest clones take roughly 6%. Material: peripheral blood. The receptors were sampled from a man between 65 and 80 years old with acute or convalescent COVID-19.

J is TRBJ2-7 and V is TRBV11-2, with TRBD2 as a possible D gene (5 bases). Germline values: CDR1 SGHAT, CDR2 FQNNGV. Trimming cost V 0 bases and J 3 bases, with 24 bases left between them. The CDR3 length is 19 residues. CDR3 sequence (DNA): TGTGCCAGCAGCTTAGATGAGGGATTGATGGGGTTAGTCCGCTACGAGCAGTACTTC. Residues: CASSLDEGLMGLVRYEQYF.

The chain links TRBV4-1 to TRBJ1-5; possibly TRBD1 for D (5 bases). CDR1 is MGHRA and CDR2 is YSYEKL in the germline V gene. Trimming took 0 bases from V and 7 from J, leaving 13 bases between them. CDR3 length: 15 amino acids. For the CDR3, the DNA is TGCGCCAGCAGCCAAGACCCCGGCAGGGTCCAGCCCCAGCATTTT. As protein: CASSQDPGRVQPQHF.

V gene TRBV7-3 combines with J gene TRBJ1-1; 9 nucleotides line up with TRBD1. The CDR3 sequence is 13 residues long. The V and J ends lost 4 bases and 8 bases, in that order; junction bases with no gene match: 5. CDR1 and CDR2 (germline): SGHTA, FQGTGA. CDR3 loop: CASSSNRGQEAFF. The DNA for the CDR3 is TGTGCCAGCAGCTCCAACAGGGGGCAGGAAGCTTTCTTT.

The V call is TRBV3-1 (or the pseudogene TRBV3-2), the J call TRBJ1-2; no reliable D call. Germline loops: CDR1 LGHDT, CDR2 YNNKEL (reference sequence). The CDR3 is made up of 13 amino acids. V lost 0 bases and J 5 bases, leaving 7 bases between the germline ends. For the CDR3, the DNA is TGTGCCAGCAGCCAAGATCACGGGTATGGCTACACCTTC. Protein product: CASSQDHGYGYTF.

In nucleotides, the CDR3 is TGCGCCAGCAGCTGGGGCGGGACAGACTACGAGCAGTACTTC. Its translation is CASSWGGTDYEQYF. The chain is built from TRBV5-1 and TRBJ2-7, with D perhaps TRBD1 (7 bases). The V end lost 3 bases, the J end lost 3 bases, and 13 bases lay between the germline ends. The length of the CDR3 is 14 residues. The germline CDR1 and CDR2 sequences are SGHRS and YFSETQ.

The rearrangement joins TRBV27 to TRBJ2-7, with TRBD1 as a possible D gene (6 bases). There are 17 residues in the CDR3. Germline CDR1 reads MNHEY; CDR2 reads SMNVEV (reference sequence). The V gene lost 2 bases and the J gene lost 5 bases, with 22 bases spanning the gap. The CDR3: CASSLLFRRRGLHEQYF. The CDR3 region has the DNA TGTGCCAGCAGTTTACTTTTTAGGCGCAGGGGTCTCCACGAGCAGTACTTC.

The V call is TRBV18, the J call TRBJ2-7, with 11 positions matching TRBD2. Looked up from germline, CDR1 is KGHSH and CDR2 is LQKENI. Trimming took 6 bases from V and 4 from J; bases not matched to a gene: 11. The CDR3 runs to 16 residues. CDR3 coding DNA: TGTGCCAGCTCGCAACGGACCGGGACTAGCGGTTACGAGCAGTACTTC. Translated: CASSQRTGTSGYEQYF. Combining the CDR3 with reference TRBV18 and TRBJ2-7 gives the whole variable domain NAGVMQNPRHLVRRRGQEARLRCSPMKGHSHVYWYRQLPEEGLKFMVYLQKENIIDESGMPKERFSAEFPKEGPSILRIQQVVRGDSAAYFCASSQRTGTSGYEQYFGPGTRLTVT.

This rearrangement joins TRBV5-6 to TRBJ2-3, with D hard to call. V lost 5 bases to trimming and J lost 1 base, with 8 bases between them. Germline V lookup: CDR1 SGHDT, CDR2 YYEEEE. The CDR3 is made up of 13 amino acids. CDR3: CASRPTRTDTQYF. The DNA of the CDR3 is TGTGCCAGCAGACCCACTCGCACAGATACGCAGTATTTT.

The chain combines TRBV2 with TRBJ2-1; tentative D call: TRBD2 (5 bases). Germline values: CDR1 SNHLY, CDR2 FYNNEI. V lost 6 bases to trimming and J lost 1 base, with 10 bases between them. This CDR3 is 14 amino acids long. CDR3 sequence (DNA): TGTGCCAGCAGGGTGAGCGGATCCTACAATGAGCAGTTCTTC. This encodes CASRVSGSYNEQFF.

This chain joins TRBV6-5 and TRBJ2-7; 7 bases align to TRBD1. The germline gives CDR1 MNHEY, CDR2 SVGAGI. This CDR3 has 12 amino acids. J gave up 11 bases and V 0 bases, and 4 bases lay outside the gene matches. The CDR3 is CASSYSGQEEYF. Here the CDR3 DNA reads TGTGCCAGCAGTTACTCTGGACAGGAGGAGTACTTC.

This sequence joins TRBV6-2 or TRBV6-3 and TRBJ1-5; the D gene is possibly TRBD1 (5 bases). This CDR3 is built from 15 residues. V lost 0 bases to trimming and J lost 6 bases, with 12 bases between them. Germline V CDR1 and CDR2: MNHEY, SVGEGT. CDR3 nucleotide sequence: TGTGCCAGCAGTTACTCGAGTGGGGGGGGTCAGCCCCAGCATTTT. The encoded protein is CASSYSSGGGQPQHF.

The chain is built from TRBV27 and TRBJ1-1, with D perhaps TRBD1 (5 bases). The germline V gene encodes CDR1 MNHEY and CDR2 SMNVEV (reference sequence). The V and J ends lost 0 bases and 4 bases respectively, with 9 bases between them. The CDR3 runs 14 residues. CDR3 amino acids: CASSLSGTGTEAFF. CDR3 in DNA: TGTGCCAGCAGTTTATCGGGCACAGGCACTGAAGCTTTCTTT.

The J gene is TRBJ1-2, the V gene TRBV19; 7 bases fit TRBD1. Germline CDR1 and CDR2: LNHDA and SQIVND (reference sequence). The CDR3 has 13 residues. Germline trimming cut 5 bases from V and 4 bases from J; bases unmatched to any gene: 4. The CDR3 bases are TGTGCCAGTAGTCCCCAGGGGGGCTATGGCTACACCTTC. It yields the protein CASSPQGGYGYTF.

This clone was seen only once. The chain links TRBV28 to TRBJ1-2; D might be TRBD1 (6 bases). Trimming shortened V by 3 bases and J by 5 bases, and 10 bases separated the two germline ends. CDR3 length equals 13 residues. Germline V CDR1 and CDR2: MDHEN, SYDVKM. The CDR3 loop is CASSFDRLYGYTF. The CDR3 region has the DNA TGTGCCAGCAGTTTCGACAGGCTGTATGGCTACACCTTC.

CDR3 loop: CASSRTGDTGELFF. CDR3 in DNA: TGTGCCAGCAGCCGGACAGGGGACACCGGGGAGCTGTTTTTT. The rearrangement uses TRBV11-3 and TRBJ2-2; 9 positions match TRBD1. J gave up 3 bases and V 5 bases, and 1 base lay outside the gene matches. This CDR3 comprises 14 residues. Germline loops: CDR1 SGHNT, CDR2 YENEEA.

J is TRBJ2-7 and V is TRBV9; 10 bases align to TRBD1. The CDR3 covers 15 residues. Germline CDR1 SGDLS, CDR2 YYNGEE. After removal of 2 bases from V and 2 bases from J, the junction contained 4 bases not matched to a gene. The CDR3 DNA reads TGTGCCAGCAGCGTTGGAGGGACAGGGGCCTACGAGCAGTACTTC. Amino acid sequence: CASSVGGTGAYEQYF.

The chain links TRBV6-2 or TRBV6-3 to TRBJ1-2, with 9 positions matching TRBD1. The CDR3 runs to 13 residues. V lost 6 bases, J lost 6 bases, and 5 bases stayed unmatched. The germline gives CDR1 MNHEY, CDR2 SVGEGT. The CDR3 sequence is CASSPRTGDGYTF. The CDR3 DNA reads TGTGCCAGCAGCCCCCGGACAGGGGATGGCTACACCTTC.

The chain uses TRBV6-2 or TRBV6-3 and TRBJ2-2; D unclear. There are 15 residues in the CDR3. CDR1 and CDR2 from the germline V gene are MNHEY and SVGEGT. V lost 2 bases, J lost 4 bases, and 11 bases lay in between. CDR3 bases: TGTGCCAGCAGTTACAACGAGAGGCTCACCGGGGAGCTGTTTTTT. Translation gives CASSYNERLTGELFF.

This chain uses TRBV7-2 with TRBJ2-5; 9 bases align to TRBD2. Germline V CDR1 and CDR2: SGHTA, FQGNSA. The CDR3 has 16 amino acids. V lost 1 base, J lost 3 bases, and 6 bases stayed unmatched. CDR3 in amino acids: CASSLVALAGKETQYF. Written as DNA, the CDR3 is TGTGCCAGCAGCTTAGTGGCCCTAGCGGGAAAAGAGACCCAGTACTTC. Full variable domain (rest looked up from reference TRBV7-2 and TRBJ2-5): GAGVSQSPSNKVTEKGKDVELRCDPISGHTALYWYRQSLGQGLEFLIYFQGNSAPDKSGLPSDRFSAERTGGSVSTLTIQRTQQEDSAVYLCASSLVALAGKETQYFGPGTRLLVL.

The chain has TRBV3-1 (or the pseudogene TRBV3-2) and TRBJ2-1; a weak D match, TRBD1 (6 bases). The V end was cut by 2 bases, the J end by 8 bases, with 19 bases between. CDR1 and CDR2 from the germline V gene are LGHDT and YNNKEL (reference sequence). The CDR3 runs 16 residues. The CDR3 coding sequence is TGTGCCAGCAGCCAAATGCCTCCGGGACATCCCCATGAGCAGTTCTTC. It encodes CASSQMPPGHPHEQFF.

The rearrangement joins TRBV7-5 to TRBJ1-5; the table's D call, TRBD1, has no DNA check behind it. TRBV7-5 is termed a pseudogene. The CDR3 has 16 residues. CDR3 amino acids: CARSYRGTRLSQPQHF. The CDR3 nucleotides are TGTGCCAGAAGCTACAGGGGGACGAGACTAAGTCAGCCCCAGCATTTT.

This clone has only a few counts. CDR3 region: CASSFHSSLNEQYF. DNA for the CDR3: TGTGCCAGCAGCTTTCACAGTTCCCTCAACGAGCAGTACTTC. The gene calls are TRBV7-3 and TRBJ2-7; D gene ambiguous. V lost 3 bases and J 5 bases, leaving 14 bases between the germline ends. Germline-derived CDR1 and CDR2 are SGHTA and FQGTGA. This CDR3 has 14 residues.

CDR3 loop: CAIHEEGQGGSGANVLTF. The CDR3 bases are TGTGCCATCCATGAGGAGGGACAGGGGGGCTCTGGGGCCAACGTCCTGACTTTC. This rearrangement joins TRBV3-1 (or the pseudogene TRBV3-2) to TRBJ2-6, with TRBD1 matching over 11 bases. The ends lost 10 bases at V and 0 bases at J; junction bases unmatched: 11. CDR1 is LGHDT and CDR2 is YNNKEL in the germline V gene (reference sequence). The CDR3 runs to 18 residues.

The chain links TRBV10-3 to TRBJ1-5; TRBD1 agrees at 7 bases. Trimming removed 4 bases from V and 5 bases from J; junction bases left unmatched: 11. The CDR3 loop spans 16 amino acids. Germline values: CDR1 ENHRY, CDR2 SYGVKD. The CDR3 here is CAISGSTGKGDQPQHF. The CDR3 nucleotides are TGTGCCATCAGTGGTTCGACAGGGAAAGGGGATCAGCCCCAGCATTTT.

The V and J genes are TRBV19 and TRBJ1-2, with 9 bases matching TRBD1. V was pared by 7 bases and J by 4 bases, with 7 bases of the junction left unmatched. Germline values: CDR1 LNHDA, CDR2 SQIVND (reference sequence). The CDR3 length is 14 residues. CDR3 in DNA: TGTGCCAGTACCCCCACACAGGGGGCCTATGGCTACACCTTC. This gives the protein CASTPTQGAYGYTF.

This clone was seen more than once but under ten times. The same CDR3 is also encoded by other DNA sequences in this sample. The chain carries TRBV5-1 and TRBJ2-7; perhaps TRBD1 as D (6 bases). Trimming cost V 4 bases and J 1 base, with 15 bases left between them. The CDR3 is made up of 15 amino acids. Germline V gene data show CDR1 as SGHRS and CDR2 as YFSETQ. Written as DNA, the CDR3 is TGCGCCAGCAGCCCAACAGGGTTGAGGTCCTACGAGCAGTACTTC. Translation gives CASSPTGLRSYEQYF.

This clone was counted a single time. V is TRBV4-1 and J is TRBJ2-7, with 8 bases aligning to TRBD2. Germline assignment: CDR1 MGHRA and CDR2 YSYEKL. This CDR3 is 15 amino acids long. The ends lost 1 base at V and 7 bases at J; junction bases unmatched: 9. As DNA, the CDR3 is TGCGCCAGCAGCCAAGGGACTAGCCTACTAGGGGAGCAGTACTTC. Protein: CASSQGTSLLGEQYF.